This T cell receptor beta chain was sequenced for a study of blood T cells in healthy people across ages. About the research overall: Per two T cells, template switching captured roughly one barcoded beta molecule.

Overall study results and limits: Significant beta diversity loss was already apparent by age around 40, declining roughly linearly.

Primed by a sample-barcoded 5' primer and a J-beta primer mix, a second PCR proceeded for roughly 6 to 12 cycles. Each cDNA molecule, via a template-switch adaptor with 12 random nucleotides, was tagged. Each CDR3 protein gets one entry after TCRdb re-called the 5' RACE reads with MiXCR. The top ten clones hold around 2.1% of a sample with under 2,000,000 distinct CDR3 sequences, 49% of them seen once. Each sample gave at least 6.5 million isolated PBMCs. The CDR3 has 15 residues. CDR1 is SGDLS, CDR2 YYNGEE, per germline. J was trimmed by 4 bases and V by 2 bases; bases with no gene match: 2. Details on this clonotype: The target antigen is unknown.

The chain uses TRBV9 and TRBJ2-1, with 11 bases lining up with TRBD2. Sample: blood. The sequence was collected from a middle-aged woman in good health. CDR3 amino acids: CASSVRTSGYNEQFF. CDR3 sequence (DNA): TGTGCCAGCAGCGTTCGGACTAGCGGGTACAATGAGCAGTTCTTC. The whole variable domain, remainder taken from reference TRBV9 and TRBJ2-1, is DSGVTQTPKHLITATGQRVTLRCSPRSGDLSVYWYQQSLDQGLQFLIQYYNGEERAKGNILERFSAQQFPDLHSELNLSSLELGDSALYFCASSVRTSGYNEQFFGPGTRLTVL.